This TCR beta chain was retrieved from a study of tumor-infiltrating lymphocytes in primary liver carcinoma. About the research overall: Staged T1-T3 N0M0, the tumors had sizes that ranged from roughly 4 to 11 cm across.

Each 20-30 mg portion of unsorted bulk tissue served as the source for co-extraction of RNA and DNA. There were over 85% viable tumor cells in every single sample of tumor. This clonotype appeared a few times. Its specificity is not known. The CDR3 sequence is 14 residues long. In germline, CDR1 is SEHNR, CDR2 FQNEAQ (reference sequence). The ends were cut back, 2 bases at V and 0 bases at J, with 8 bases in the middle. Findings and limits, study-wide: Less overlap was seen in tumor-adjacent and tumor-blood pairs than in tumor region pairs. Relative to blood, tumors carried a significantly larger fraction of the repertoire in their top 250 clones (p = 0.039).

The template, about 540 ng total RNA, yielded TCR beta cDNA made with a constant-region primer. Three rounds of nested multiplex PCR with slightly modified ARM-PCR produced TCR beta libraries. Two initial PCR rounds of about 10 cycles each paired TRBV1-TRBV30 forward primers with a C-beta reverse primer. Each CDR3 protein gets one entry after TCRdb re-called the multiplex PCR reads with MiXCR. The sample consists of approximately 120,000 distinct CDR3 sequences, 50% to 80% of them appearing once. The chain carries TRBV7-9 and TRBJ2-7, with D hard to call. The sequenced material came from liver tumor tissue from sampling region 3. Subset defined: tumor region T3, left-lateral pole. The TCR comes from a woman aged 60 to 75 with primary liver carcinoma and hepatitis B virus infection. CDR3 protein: CASSLKGSSYEQYF. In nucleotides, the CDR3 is TGTGCCAGCAGCTTAAAGGGAAGCTCCTACGAGCAGTACTTC.